Listed here are 7 T cell receptor beta chains from one sample, sequenced in a study of cytomegalovirus exposure and HLA in healthy donors (dated by TCRdb to about 2017). The library was made by the immunoSEQ multiplex PCR assay. In its TCRdb copy, this immuneACCESS table keeps in-frame sequences only and misses some clones. Where compared with another copy, unresolved V genes explain less than half of these, and the others have no known cause. The sample records some 98,000 clones, roughly 87% of which are singletons. About 5.7% of the sample comes from the top ten. The source material was PBMCs. These receptors originate from a man between 18 and 35 years old in good health and CMV-seropositive.

The J gene is TRBJ1-1, the V gene TRBV6-5; D unclear. Germline CDR1 is MNHEY and CDR2 is SVGAGI. V lost 6 bases and J 1 base, leaving 6 bases between the germline ends. This CDR3 is built from 12 residues. The CDR3: CASREWNTEAFF. As DNA, the CDR3 is TGTGCCAGCAGGGAGTGGAACACTGAAGCTTTCTTT.

The V gene is TRBV7-9, the J gene TRBJ2-3; possible D gene TRBD2, 6 bases. Trimming took 10 bases from V and 5 from J, leaving 10 bases between them. In germline, CDR1 is SEHNR, CDR2 FQNEAQ (reference sequence). This CDR3 spans 11 amino acids. As DNA, the CDR3 is TGTGCCACGGAGGGTAAAGATACGCAGTATTTT. Translated: CATEGKDTQYF.

The chain couples TRBV27 to TRBJ1-3, with 7 nucleotides matching TRBD1. The CDR3 sequence is 14 residues long. J gave up 2 bases and V 4 bases, and 2 bases lay outside the gene matches. The germline gives CDR1 MNHEY, CDR2 SMNVEV (reference sequence). This chain's CDR3 is CASSSGTAGNTIYF. CDR3 coding DNA: TGTGCCAGCAGTTCCGGGACAGCTGGAAACACCATATATTTT.

The chain is built from TRBV7-2 and TRBJ2-5; D gene unclear. Trimming shortened V by 4 bases and J by 7 bases, and 13 bases separated the two germline ends. Germline V gene data show CDR1 as SGHTA and CDR2 as FQGNSA. CDR3 length: 13 amino acids. For the CDR3, the DNA is TGTGCCAGCAGCTCCCCCGATGGTAGGACCCAGTACTTC. This gives the protein CASSSPDGRTQYF.

The rearrangement links TRBV19 to TRBJ2-3, with D maybe TRBD2 (5 bases). CDR1 and CDR2 (germline): LNHDA, SQIVND (reference sequence). The ends were cut back, 4 bases at V and 4 bases at J, with 15 bases in the middle. There are 15 residues in the CDR3. This CDR3 reads CASSKSRLGADTQYF. The CDR3 DNA follows: TGTGCCAGTAGTAAGTCGCGGCTCGGGGCAGATACGCAGTATTTT.

V and J are TRBV5-5 and TRBJ2-7, with D unresolved. From germline, CDR1 is SGHKS and CDR2 YYEKEE (reference sequence). Trimming pared 2 bases from V and 0 bases from J, leaving 3 bases between. The CDR3 totals 12 residues. CDR3 in DNA: TGTGCCAGCAGCTTTATCTCCTACGAGCAGTACTTC. Protein product: CASSFISYEQYF.

V gene TRBV28 combines with J gene TRBJ2-2; D call uncertain. Germline V gene lookup returns CDR1 MDHEN and CDR2 SYDVKM. The CDR3 has 14 residues. Trimming shortened V by 2 bases and J by 1 base, and 5 bases separated the two germline ends. CDR3 coding DNA: TGTGCCAGCAGTTTACCCGGGAACACCGGGGAGCTGTTTTTT. Its protein product is CASSLPGNTGELFF. The full variable domain, its missing parts supplied by reference TRBV28 and TRBJ2-2, is DVKVTQSSRYLVKRTGEKVFLECVQDMDHENMFWYRQDPGLGLRLIYFSYDVKMKEKGDIPEGYSVSREKKERFSLILESASTNQTSMYLCASSLPGNTGELFFGEGSRLTVL.